These 18 T cell receptor beta chains share one sample of origin, sequenced in a study of metastatic and nonmetastatic thyroid tumors. MiXCR was used by TCRdb to re-call the PCR reads. The sample includes 26,000 or so clones, roughly 15% of them seen just once. Nobody among the patients had been given any treatment before thyroid surgery. Sequenced: blood. The source is a female donor with papillary thyroid cancer or a benign thyroid nodule (not recorded which). Some clones in this sample may be carry-over from other donors' samples.

For this clone: Relative to the germline gene, one junction end is altered; a read error may explain this. V is TRBV28 and J is TRBJ2-7; the match to TRBD1 covers 8 bases. The CDR3 runs to 15 residues. The germline V gene has CDR1 MDHEN and CDR2 SYDVKM. Here the CDR3 DNA reads TGTGTCAGCACCCTACGAGACAGGGGCTCCTACGAGCAGTACTTC. Translating it yields CVSTLRDRGSYEQYF.

This clone was counted between two and nine times. This chain joins TRBV6-1 and TRBJ2-1; D ambiguous. Between the trimmed V and J ends, which lost 5 bases and 6 bases, there was a span of 17 bases. From germline, CDR1 is MNHNS and CDR2 SASEGT. The CDR3 loop spans 15 amino acids. CDR3 sequence reads: CASSPDSNWPNEQFF. CDR3 DNA: TGTGCCAGCAGTCCCGACTCAAATTGGCCCAATGAGCAGTTCTTC.

The rearrangement joins TRBV4-1 to TRBJ2-2; D not certain. V was clipped by 5 bases and J by 5 bases, with 6 bases between them. The CDR3 has 12 amino acids. Germline CDR1 and CDR2: MGHRA and YSYEKL. This chain's CDR3 is CASSEGTGELFF. The CDR3, as DNA: TGCGCCAGCAGCGAAGGGACCGGGGAGCTGTTTTTT.

This clone occurred a few times. The junction differs from germline at one of its ends, possibly a read error. The chain joins TRBV6-1 to TRBJ2-4; tentative D call: TRBD1 (5 bases). Germline values: CDR1 MNHNS, CDR2 SASEGT. The CDR3 spans 14 residues. In nucleotides, the CDR3 is TGTGCCAGCAGTGAAGCCATGGACAAAAACATTAAGTACTTC. Its translation: CASSEAMDKNIKYF.

This clone was counted many times. The gene calls are TRBV6-1 and TRBJ2-4; D is possibly TRBD1 or TRBD2 (5 bases each). This CDR3 spans 14 amino acids. Trimming left V 6 bases short and J 0 bases short, with 9 bases between. Germline loops: CDR1 MNHNS, CDR2 SASEGT. DNA of the CDR3: TGTGCCAGCAGAGCCGGGACAGCCAAAAACATTCAGTACTTC. This translates into CASRAGTAKNIQYF.

In this sample, this clone is medium-sized. This chain uses TRBV20-1 with TRBJ1-2, with D possibly TRBD1 on 6 matching bases. There are 14 residues in the CDR3. The germline CDR1 and CDR2 sequences are DFQATT and SNEGSKA (reference sequence). Deletions cut 0 bases from V and 4 bases from J, with 12 bases between. The DNA for the CDR3 is TGCAGTGCTAGAGATCGCGGGACACCCTATGGCTACACCTTC. Protein: CSARDRGTPYGYTF.

This clone has ten or more counts. The chain carries TRBV19 and TRBJ2-5; D is unresolved. Germline loops: CDR1 LNHDA, CDR2 SQIVND (reference sequence). With 3 bases removed from V and 4 bases from J, the gap between germline ends came to 12 bases. This CDR3 spans 14 amino acids. For the CDR3, the DNA is TGTGCCAGTAGTATTGCCAGGTTAGGAGAGACCCAGTACTTC. Protein product: CASSIARLGETQYF. The full variable domain, in which reference TRBV19 and TRBJ2-5 provide the parts outside the CDR3, is DGGITQSPKYLFRKEGQNVTLSCEQNLNHDAMYWYRQDPGQGLRLIYYSQIVNDFQKGDIAEGYSVSREKKESFPLTVTSAQKNPTAFYLCASSIARLGETQYFGPGTRLLVL.

This clone was detected ten times or more. V gene TRBV20-1 combines with J gene TRBJ2-5; 11 bases match TRBD1. Germline V gene sequence: CDR1 DFQATT, CDR2 SNEGSKA (reference sequence). The CDR3 sequence is 15 residues long. V trimming: 3 bases; J trimming: 5 bases; junction bases outside the gene matches: 8. The CDR3 is CSASRTGGAGETQYF. Written as DNA, the CDR3 is TGCAGTGCTAGTAGGACAGGGGGCGCGGGGGAGACCCAGTACTTC.

Sample share makes this clone medium-sized. The rearrangement links TRBV20-1 to TRBJ1-6, with D unclear. Germline loops: CDR1 DFQATT, CDR2 SNEGSKA (reference sequence). Trimming took 0 bases from V and 7 from J, leaving 16 bases between them. The CDR3 length is 16 residues. In DNA form, the CDR3 reads TGCAGTGCTAGAGATTCCGGCAAATTGATAAATTCACCCCTCCACTTT. Its translation: CSARDSGKLINSPLHF.

At least ten counts were recorded for this clone. The CDR3 spells CASSLWQGHEQYF. CDR3 nucleotides: TGCGCCAGCAGCTTGTGGCAGGGCCACGAGCAGTACTTC. The genes are TRBV5-1 and TRBJ2-7; tentatively, D is TRBD1 (5 bases). The CDR3 loop spans 13 amino acids. Germline assignment: CDR1 SGHRS and CDR2 YFSETQ. The germline V and J ends were trimmed by 1 base and 5 bases, with 10 bases remaining between them.

Comment on this clone: The junction departs from germline at one end; a sequencing error may be responsible. V is TRBV7-8 and J is TRBJ1-5; D gene unclear. CDR1 and CDR2 from the germline V gene are SGHVS and FQNEAQ. This CDR3 is built from 17 residues. The CDR3 protein is CASSLAGSRLSNHPQHF. In nucleotides, the CDR3 is TGTGCCAGCAGCTTAGCCGGGTCTAGACTTAGCAATCATCCCCAGCATTTT.

The chain links TRBV20-1 to TRBJ2-3; D may match TRBD1 or TRBD2 (6 bases each). This CDR3 comprises 14 residues. Germline V CDR1 and CDR2: DFQATT, SNEGSKA (reference sequence). Trimming took 3 bases from V and 8 from J, leaving 18 bases between them. CDR3 in DNA: TGCAGTGCTAGGTTGGAGGGGGAGTGGGGTACGCAGTATTTT. This gives the protein CSARLEGEWGTQYF.

Details on this clone: A clone one base away is much larger, so this may be a read error. Other DNA sequences in the sample encode the same CDR3. The CDR3 coding sequence is TGTAGCGTTTTCCTATCAGATACGCAGTATTTT. Translated, it gives CSVFLSDTQYF. The V and J genes are TRBV29-1 and TRBJ2-3; D might be TRBD2 (5 bases). This CDR3 spans 11 amino acids. Germline CDR1 SQVTM, CDR2 ANQGSEA.

This clone has more than one count but fewer than ten. The chain employs TRBV20-1 and TRBJ2-7; tentative D call: TRBD1 (6 bases). Germline V CDR1 and CDR2: DFQATT, SNEGSKA (reference sequence). V was cut by 8 bases and J by 4 bases, with 24 bases left in between. The CDR3 totals 15 residues. Here the CDR3 DNA reads TGCAGTTCTGGGACAAGCGACTGGGTCCCTTACGAGCAGTACTTC. It yields the protein CSSGTSDWVPYEQYF.

In this sample, this clone turned up many times. The genes are TRBV20-1 and TRBJ2-4, with 11 nucleotides matching TRBD1. V was pared by 1 base and J by 15 bases, with 8 bases of the junction left unmatched. Germline V gene lookup returns CDR1 DFQATT and CDR2 SNEGSKA (reference sequence). The CDR3 length is 13 residues. The CDR3 region is CSARGVDRGRLYF. The DNA for the CDR3 is TGCAGTGCTAGAGGGGTGGACAGGGGGCGATTGTACTTC.

This clone was observed many times. This chain uses TRBV7-8 with TRBJ2-2; the match to TRBD1 covers 10 bases. Trimming cost V 4 bases and J 6 bases; bases outside gene matches: 5. CDR3 size: 15 residues. Germline CDR1 is SGHVS and CDR2 is FQNEAQ. CDR3 loop: CASSYRQGAPGELFF. The CDR3 DNA is TGTGCCAGCAGCTACCGACAGGGGGCCCCCGGGGAGCTGTTTTTT.

This clone was seen at least ten times. The rearrangement joins TRBV20-1 to TRBJ1-1; no clear D. The CDR3 is made up of 13 amino acids. Germline V gene data show CDR1 as DFQATT and CDR2 as SNEGSKA (reference sequence). V gave up 3 bases and J gave up 1 base, with 9 bases separating them. CDR3 in DNA: TGCAGTGCTAGCGCAGGAGCGAACACTGAAGCTTTCTTT. The encoded protein is CSASAGANTEAFF.

This clone occurred many times. The CDR3: CSARIAGSYNEQFF. In DNA form, the CDR3 reads TGCAGTGCTAGAATTGCGGGGTCCTACAATGAGCAGTTCTTC. The chain recombines TRBV20-1 with TRBJ2-1; weak D call: TRBD2 (6 bases). Germline CDR1 DFQATT, CDR2 SNEGSKA (reference sequence). The V end was cut by 2 bases, the J end by 1 base, with 9 bases between. The length of the CDR3 is 14 residues.